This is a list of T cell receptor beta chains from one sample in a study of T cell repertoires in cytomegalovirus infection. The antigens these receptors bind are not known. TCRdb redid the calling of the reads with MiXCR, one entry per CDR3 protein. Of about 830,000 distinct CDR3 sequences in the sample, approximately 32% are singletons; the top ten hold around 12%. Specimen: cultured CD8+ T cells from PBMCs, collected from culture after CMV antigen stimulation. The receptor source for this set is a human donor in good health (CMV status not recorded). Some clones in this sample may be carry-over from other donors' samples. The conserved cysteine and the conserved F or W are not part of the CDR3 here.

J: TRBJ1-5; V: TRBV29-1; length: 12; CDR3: SAWTGDSNQPQH
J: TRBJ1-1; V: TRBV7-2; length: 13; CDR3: ASSLNRGRFTEAF
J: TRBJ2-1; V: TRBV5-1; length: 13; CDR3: ASGTPESSYNEQF
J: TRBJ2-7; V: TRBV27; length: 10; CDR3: ASNPRWGEQY
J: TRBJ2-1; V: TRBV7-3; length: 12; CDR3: ASSLKGGQDEQF
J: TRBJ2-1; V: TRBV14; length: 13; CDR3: ASSPYRRGYNEQF
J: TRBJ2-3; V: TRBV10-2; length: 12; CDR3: AISTSGGPDTQY
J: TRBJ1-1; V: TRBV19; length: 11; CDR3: ASSIPRGTEAF
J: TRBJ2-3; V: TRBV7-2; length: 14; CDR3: ASSLDARGSPDTQY
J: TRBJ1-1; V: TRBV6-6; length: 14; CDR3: ASSYGKALMNTEAF
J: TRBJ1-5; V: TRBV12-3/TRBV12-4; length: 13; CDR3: ASSPEPVSNQPQH
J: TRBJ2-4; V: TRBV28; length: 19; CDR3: ASSLLPGQGSFQEAKNIQY
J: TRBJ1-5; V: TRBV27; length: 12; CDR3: ASRSGQYNQPQH
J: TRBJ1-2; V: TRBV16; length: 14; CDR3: ASSQSRTGSNYGYT
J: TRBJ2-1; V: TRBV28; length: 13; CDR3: ASSALAGGNNEQF
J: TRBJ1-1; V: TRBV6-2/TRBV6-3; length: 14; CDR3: ASSYEQGQGNTEAF
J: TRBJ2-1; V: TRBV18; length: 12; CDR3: ASSPSTAYNEQF
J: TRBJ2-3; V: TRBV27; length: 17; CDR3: ASSSGMGGLRSGTDTQY
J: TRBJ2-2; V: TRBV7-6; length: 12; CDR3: ASSSNFNTGELF
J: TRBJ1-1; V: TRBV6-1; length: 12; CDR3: ASREDRRHTEAF
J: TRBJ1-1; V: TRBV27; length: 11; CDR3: ASSLSGGFEAF
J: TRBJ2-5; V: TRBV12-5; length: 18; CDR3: ASGSDRGLVATVSQETQY
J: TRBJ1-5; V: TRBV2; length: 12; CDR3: ASRPPGTDQPQH
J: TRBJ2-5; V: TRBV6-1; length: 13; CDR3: ASSESRRFQETQY
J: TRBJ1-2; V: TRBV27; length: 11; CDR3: ASSPDRIYGYT
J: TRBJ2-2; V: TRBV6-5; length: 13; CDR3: ASSYSRGRAGELF
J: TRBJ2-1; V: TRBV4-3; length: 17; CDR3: ASSQEASGGAPTYNEQF
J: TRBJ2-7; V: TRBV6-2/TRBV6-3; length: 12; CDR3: ASSFSAAGEEQY
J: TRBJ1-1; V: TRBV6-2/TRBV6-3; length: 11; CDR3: ASSYNRVTEAF
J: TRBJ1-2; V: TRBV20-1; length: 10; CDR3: SAPTAFYGYT
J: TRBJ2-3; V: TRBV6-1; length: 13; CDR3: ASREEGASTDTQY
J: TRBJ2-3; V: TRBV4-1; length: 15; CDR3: ASSQDPPGASTDTQY
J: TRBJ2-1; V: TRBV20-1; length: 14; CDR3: SARTTGGAWYNEQF
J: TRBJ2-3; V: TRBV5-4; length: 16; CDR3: ASSLAAGKRGFTDTQY
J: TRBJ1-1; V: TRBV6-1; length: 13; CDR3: ASRGGQGISTEAF
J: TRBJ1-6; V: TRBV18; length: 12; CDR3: ASSPGDRNSPLH
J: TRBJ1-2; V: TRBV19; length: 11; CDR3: ASRQGLNYGYT
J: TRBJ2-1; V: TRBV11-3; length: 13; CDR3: ASSERTGYYNEQF
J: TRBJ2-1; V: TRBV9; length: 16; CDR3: ASSVASLAGGRYNEQF
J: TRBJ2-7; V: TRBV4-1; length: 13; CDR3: ASSQVGGVSYEQY
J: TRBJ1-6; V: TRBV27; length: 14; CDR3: ASSLGASSYNSPLH
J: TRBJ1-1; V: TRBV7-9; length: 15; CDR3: ASSGRRLVDMNTEAF
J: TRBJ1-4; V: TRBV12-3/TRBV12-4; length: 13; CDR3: ASTALTGGNEKLF
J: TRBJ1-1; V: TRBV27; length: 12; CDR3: ASSPSQVNTEAF
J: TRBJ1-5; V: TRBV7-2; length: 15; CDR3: ASSLGGIGVRNQPQH
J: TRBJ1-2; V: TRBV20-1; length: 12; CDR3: SARLGDQNYGYT
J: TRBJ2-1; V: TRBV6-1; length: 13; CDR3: ASSEGRGSYNEQF
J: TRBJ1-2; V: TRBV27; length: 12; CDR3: ASSKLDSTRGYT